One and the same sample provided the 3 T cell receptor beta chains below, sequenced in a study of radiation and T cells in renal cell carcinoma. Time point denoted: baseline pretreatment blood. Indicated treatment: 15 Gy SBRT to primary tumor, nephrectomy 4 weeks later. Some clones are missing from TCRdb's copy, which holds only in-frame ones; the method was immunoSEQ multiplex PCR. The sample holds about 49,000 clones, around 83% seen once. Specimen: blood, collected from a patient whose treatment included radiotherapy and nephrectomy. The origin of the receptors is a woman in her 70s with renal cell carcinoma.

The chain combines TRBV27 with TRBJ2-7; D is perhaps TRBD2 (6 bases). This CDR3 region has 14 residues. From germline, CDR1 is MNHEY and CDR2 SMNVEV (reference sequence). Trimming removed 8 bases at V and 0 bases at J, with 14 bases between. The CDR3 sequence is CASAGEAYSYEQYF. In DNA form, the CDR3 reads TGTGCCAGCGCCGGGGAGGCTTACTCCTACGAGCAGTACTTC.

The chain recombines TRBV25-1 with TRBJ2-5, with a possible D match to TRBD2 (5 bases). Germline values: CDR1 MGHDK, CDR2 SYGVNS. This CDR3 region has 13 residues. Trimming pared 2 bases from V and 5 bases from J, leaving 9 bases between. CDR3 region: CASSEIGGETQYF. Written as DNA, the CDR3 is TGTGCCAGCAGTGAAATCGGAGGCGAGACCCAGTACTTC.

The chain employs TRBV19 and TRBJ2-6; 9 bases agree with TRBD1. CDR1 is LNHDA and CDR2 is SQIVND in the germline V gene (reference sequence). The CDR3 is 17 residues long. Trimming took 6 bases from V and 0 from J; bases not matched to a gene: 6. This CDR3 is CASSRDRASSGANVLTF. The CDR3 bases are TGTGCCAGTAGCCGGGACAGGGCTAGCTCTGGGGCCAACGTCCTGACTTTC.